The sequence of this T cell receptor beta chain was determined in a study of OX40 agonist ivuxolimab in advanced cancers. In terms of the full investigation: Ivuxolimab, which targeted the costimulatory receptor OX40 (CD134), was an agonistic, fully human IgG2 monoclonal antibody. In the dose-escalation cohort, around four fifths of patients were male, and the mean age was 60 years with a range of roughly 23 to 90. The purpose of peripheral TCRbeta sequencing was to test whether ivuxolimab changed TCR sequence diversity and led to clonal T-cell expansion. Three dose-escalation patients achieved partial responses, one with hepatocellular carcinoma and two with cutaneous melanoma. Intravenous ivuxolimab was administered to patients every 2 weeks at six dose levels: 0.01, 0.1, 0.3, 1.5, 3 and 10 mg/kg. The paper covers the monotherapy dose-escalation part of the phase I ivuxolimab trial, which included N of about 50 patients. Of the roughly 52 dose-escalation patients, hepatocellular carcinoma was present in approximately 20, melanoma in approximately 15, renal cell carcinoma in 9 and head and neck cancer in 9. Prior anti-PD-1, anti-PD-L1 or anti-CTLA-4 therapy was permitted, and checkpoint inhibitors had been received by approximately 39% of dose-escalation patients. Overall study results and their limits: In partial responders in the 0.1-3.0 mg/kg groups, normalized peripheral clonal expansion was found to be among the lowest, especially among CD8+ T cells. Low levels of normalized T-cell clonal expansion were also seen in some patients who did not respond. Which antigens the clonally expanded peripheral T cells were specific for was not determined. At doses from 0.1 to 3.0 mg/kg, clonal expansion was seen in both CD4+ and CD8+ blood T cells between baseline and week 6. After ivuxolimab, expanded clones were on average more numerous among CD8+ T cells than among CD4+ T cells.

At the junction V is shortened by 5 bases and J by 2 bases, with 6 bases in between. CDR1 is given as SNHLY and CDR2 as FYNNEI, both from the germline V gene. The CDR3 numbers 12 residues from cysteine through phenylalanine. The CDR3 DNA has 36 bases and is translated from base 1. The trial excluded patients who had a history of autoimmune disease or who were on systemic immunosuppression. Peripheral blood for TCR sequencing was collected from all dose cohorts at baseline, on cycle 4 day 1, and on cycle 7 day 1. The samples were drawn from a first-in-human, open-label, multicenter phase I dose-escalation trial of ivuxolimab. The trial enrolled adults with locally advanced or metastatic head and neck squamous cell, hepatocellular, melanoma or renal cell carcinoma. Before TCR sequencing, CD4+ T cells and CD8+ T cells were sorted from peripheral blood as separate populations. Genomic DNA was isolated from the sorted cells so that the TCRbeta CDR3 region could be sequenced. The immunoSEQ Assay was used to sequence the TCRbeta CDR3 regions. TCRdb stores this immuneACCESS table with in-frame sequences only. Part of the clones is absent; in the studies checked, under half of the shortfall reflects unresolved V genes, and no reason is known for the rest. In all, the sample holds over 45,000 clones, and around 90% of those were seen once. The top ten hold 11% to 15% of the sample.

To note about this clone: Its target antigen remains unknown. No much larger clone exists at a distance of one base, and base qualities are not known.

This receptor chain uses TRBV2 and TRBJ2-5; too little of a D gene remains to name it. The clonotype comes from an adult with an advanced solid tumor such as melanoma, head and neck, liver or kidney cancer. Sequenced material: CD4+ or CD8+ T cells sorted from blood, taken in a trial of the OX40 agonist ivuxolimab. This receptor carries the CDR3 CASSQQQETQYF. The nucleotide sequence reads TGTGCCAGCAGTCAACAGCAAGAGACCCAGTACTTC.